The T cell receptor (beta chain) described here comes from a study of beta chain features in type 1 diabetes. The CDR3 consists of 14 residues. Germline values: CDR1 GTSNPN, CDR2 SVGIG (reference sequence). Trimming took 2 bases from V and 5 from J, leaving 13 bases between them. Overall study findings and caveats: The study found moderately but significantly shorter TCRB CDR3s in all four CD4+ subsets of Type 1 diabetes patients.

Concerning this clone: Its target is unknown.

The whole isolated RNA underwent reverse transcription, so sequencing captured expressed TCRB transcripts. Clones were read by immunoSEQ multiplex PCR, and TCRdb kept only the in-frame ones, dropping some. The data show about 700,000 clones, 13% seen once. This TCR came from a young man with type 1 diabetes. The sample taken for sequencing was naive CD4+ T cells from blood. This chain connects TRBV30 to TRBJ1-5; the D gene is possibly TRBD1 (6 bases). The CDR3 DNA is TGTGCCTGGAGTACGGACAGTTTATATCAGCCCCAGCATTTT. Amino acid sequence: CAWSTDSLYQPQHF. Drawing the rest from reference TRBV30 and TRBJ1-5, the complete variable domain is SQTIHQWPATLVQPVGSPLSLECTVEGTSNPNLYWYRQAAGRGLQLLFYSVGIGQISSEVPQNLSASRPQDRQFILSSKKLLLSDSGFYLCAWSTDSLYQPQHFGDGTRLSIL.